Below, one T cell receptor (beta chain) is given with its context. The CDR3 is made up of 14 amino acids. The ends lost 8 bases at V and 4 bases at J; junction bases unmatched: 8. CDR1 ENHRY and CDR2 SYGVKD come from the germline V gene. The method was immunoSEQ multiplex PCR; TCRdb's version includes in-frame clones alone and lacks a portion of them. Among under 500,000 clones, 70% to 90% were seen once, and the ten largest hold almost 2%. The sample is drawn from a study of blood T cell repertoires in COVID-19. Study information: Specimens from acute and convalescent COVID-19 originated in the United States, Italy and Spain.

This chain joins TRBV10-3 and TRBJ2-4, with 7 bases matching TRBD1. The material sequenced was PBMCs or T cells enriched from blood (not recorded which). The sequence was obtained from a young woman with acute COVID-19. The CDR3 here is CAISLEDRKNIQYF. The CDR3 DNA reads as TGTGCCATCTCTCTAGAGGACAGGAAAAACATTCAGTACTTC.